The 22 T cell receptor beta chains in this list originate from one sample, sequenced in a study of cytomegalovirus exposure and HLA in healthy donors. Vbeta (60) and Jbeta (13) primers were used in the PCR. Data came from immunoSEQ multiplex PCR; TCRdb stores just in-frame clones and leaves some out. The sample lists roughly 300,000 clones, 86% occurring once. Sequences were obtained from PBMCs. All receptors come from a man aged 35-49 years in good health and CMV-seropositive.

The V and J genes are TRBV9 and TRBJ2-5, with D maybe TRBD2 (6 bases). CDR3 length: 15 residues. V shed 2 bases and J shed 1 base, with 12 bases lying between them. The germline V gene has CDR1 SGDLS and CDR2 YYNGEE. The CDR3 is CASSVGGWGQETQYF. CDR3 in DNA: TGTGCCAGCAGCGTGGGGGGTTGGGGCCAAGAGACCCAGTACTTC.

V and J are TRBV28 and TRBJ2-7; the match to TRBD1 covers 9 bases. The V gene end was trimmed by 3 bases and the J gene end by 5 bases; junction bases not matched to a gene: 8. The germline CDR1 and CDR2 sequences are MDHEN and SYDVKM. The CDR3 contains 15 residues. The CDR3 DNA reads TGTGCCAGCAGTTTGCCGGACAGGGGTGCCCACGAGCAGTACTTC. It encodes CASSLPDRGAHEQYF.

The chain couples TRBV5-1 to TRBJ2-2, with D perhaps TRBD1 (5 bases). Germline lookup yields CDR1 SGHRS and CDR2 YFSETQ. The CDR3 contains 15 residues. V was cut by 3 bases and J by 0 bases, with 9 bases left in between. The DNA for the CDR3 is TGCGCCAGCAGCTCCAGGGCCCCGAACACCGGGGAGCTGTTTTTT. Translating gives CASSSRAPNTGELFF.

The chain uses TRBV2 and TRBJ2-3; TRBD1 might be the D (5 bases). Germline V gives CDR1 SNHLY, CDR2 FYNNEI. The CDR3 length is 16 residues. Deletions cut 0 bases from V and 5 bases from J, with 15 bases between. CDR3 loop: CASSEAAYRRGDTQYF. CDR3 DNA: TGTGCCAGCAGTGAAGCGGCCTACCGAAGGGGAGATACGCAGTATTTT.

This chain uses TRBV7-3 with TRBJ2-2; 9 nucleotides align to TRBD1. CDR1 and CDR2 (germline): SGHTA, FQGTGA. Trimming cost V 1 base and J 7 bases; bases outside gene matches: 4. This CDR3 is built from 15 residues. CDR3 sequence: CASSLMGQGIGELFF. In DNA form, the CDR3 reads TGTGCCAGCAGCTTAATGGGACAGGGTATCGGGGAGCTGTTTTTT.

This sequence joins TRBV18 and TRBJ2-1, with TRBD1 as a possible D gene (6 bases). CDR3 length: 16 amino acids. Looked up from germline, CDR1 is KGHSH and CDR2 is LQKENI. Trimming left V 0 bases short and J 2 bases short, with 11 bases between. The CDR3 sequence is CASSPPSQGTYNEQFF. CDR3 DNA: TGTGCCAGCTCACCACCGTCGCAGGGGACCTACAATGAGCAGTTCTTC.

V gene TRBV30 combines with J gene TRBJ1-5; D not resolved. Germline CDR1 reads GTSNPN; CDR2 reads SVGIG (reference sequence). CDR3 length equals 15 residues. The V end lost 2 bases, the J end lost 1 base, and 12 bases lay between the germline ends. In DNA, the CDR3 is TGTGCCTGGAGTCCCCCGACATCGAGCAATCAGCCCCAGCATTTT. Translated: CAWSPPTSSNQPQHF.

The chain carries TRBV5-6 and TRBJ1-5; 11 bases map to TRBD1. V was clipped by 4 bases and J by 9 bases; unmatched bases: 9. The V gene's germline CDR1 is SGHDT and CDR2 YYEEEE. CDR3 length: 15 amino acids. The DNA of the CDR3 is TGTGCCAGCAGCGCCTGGGACAGGGGGAAGGGGCCCCAGCATTTT. Translated: CASSAWDRGKGPQHF. Drawing the rest from reference TRBV5-6 and TRBJ1-5, the complete variable domain is DAGVTQSPTHLIKTRGQQVTLRCSPKSGHDTVSWYQQALGQGPQFIFQYYEEEERQRGNFPDRFSGHQFPNYSSELNVNALLLGDSALYLCASSAWDRGKGPQHFGDGTRLSIL.

The chain employs TRBV10-3 and TRBJ1-3; 7 nucleotides line up with TRBD1. The V and J ends lost 5 bases and 0 bases, in that order; junction bases with no gene match: 7. This CDR3 has 16 amino acids. Germline V gene lookup returns CDR1 ENHRY and CDR2 SYGVKD. CDR3 protein: CAISYKTGNSGNTIYF. CDR3 nucleotide sequence: TGTGCCATCAGTTATAAGACAGGGAACTCTGGAAACACCATATATTTT.

The chain has TRBV5-5 and TRBJ2-7, with TRBD1 matching 7 bases. Germline lookup yields CDR1 SGHKS and CDR2 YYEKEE (reference sequence). The V segment lost 0 bases and the J segment 4 bases; nucleotides outside the gene matches: 7. There are 15 residues in the CDR3. DNA of the CDR3: TGTGCCAGCAGCTTGGTCGTGGGGACAGATTACGAGCAGTACTTC. Protein: CASSLVVGTDYEQYF.

The rearrangement joins TRBV29-1 to TRBJ1-4, with D tentatively TRBD1 (6 bases). The CDR3 covers 13 residues. The germline V gene encodes CDR1 SQVTM and CDR2 ANQGSEA. The CDR3 region is CTGVDSTNEKLFF. CDR3 in DNA: TGCACCGGGGTGGACAGCACTAATGAAAAACTGTTTTTT.

This clone was observed once. This chain uses TRBV5-1 with TRBJ2-7; D unclear. Germline CDR1 is SGHRS and CDR2 is YFSETQ. The CDR3 consists of 15 residues. Trimming shortened V by 0 bases and J by 2 bases, and 12 bases separated the two germline ends. The CDR3, as DNA: TGCGCCAGCAGCTTGGCGAGGTCGGGTGCCTACGAGCAGTACTTC. This translates into CASSLARSGAYEQYF.

The V gene is TRBV28, the J gene TRBJ1-5; a possible D gene is TRBD1 (5 bases). This CDR3 has 14 residues. V dropped 3 bases and J dropped 3 bases, with 9 bases sitting between them. The germline V gene encodes CDR1 MDHEN and CDR2 SYDVKM. The chain's CDR3 is CASSFRGANQPQHF. The CDR3 coding sequence is TGTGCCAGCAGTTTCCGTGGGGCCAATCAGCCCCAGCATTTT.

A single count supports this clone. This chain uses TRBV27 with TRBJ2-7; weak D call: TRBD1 (6 bases). CDR3 size: 16 residues. The ends were cut back, 0 bases at V and 3 bases at J, with 15 bases in the middle. Germline V gives CDR1 MNHEY, CDR2 SMNVEV (reference sequence). CDR3 coding DNA: TGTGCCAGCAGTTTATCGTCCGGGACATTTGACTACGAGCAGTACTTC. Translation: CASSLSSGTFDYEQYF.

The chain carries TRBV5-5 and TRBJ2-4; D gene unclear. V shed 0 bases and J shed 0 bases, with 4 bases lying between them. Germline-derived CDR1 and CDR2 are SGHKS and YYEKEE (reference sequence). This CDR3 is 14 amino acids long. This chain's CDR3 is CASSLVLAKNIQYF. In nucleotides, the CDR3 is TGTGCCAGCAGCTTGGTTCTAGCCAAAAACATTCAGTACTTC.

This clone has only a few counts. The V and J genes are TRBV2 and TRBJ1-5; D is ambiguous. Germline V CDR1 and CDR2: SNHLY, FYNNEI. Trimming took 6 bases from V and 6 from J, leaving 9 bases between them. The CDR3 is made up of 12 amino acids. The CDR3 sequence is CASSRLLQPQHF. In nucleotides, the CDR3 is TGTGCCAGCAGCCGACTCCTTCAGCCCCAGCATTTT.

J is TRBJ2-3 and V is TRBV6-5, with 8 bases aligning to TRBD1. The CDR3 has 15 residues. V lost 6 bases to trimming and J lost 1 base; unmatched junction nucleotides: 6. The germline V gene has CDR1 MNHEY and CDR2 SVGAGI. CDR3 loop: CASSPGGAGTDTQYF. CDR3 sequence (DNA): TGTGCCAGCAGCCCAGGGGGCGCGGGCACAGATACGCAGTATTTT.

The V gene is TRBV27, the J gene TRBJ2-7; 11 bases line up with TRBD1. The CDR3 extends over 14 amino acids. Germline V gene data show CDR1 as MNHEY and CDR2 as SMNVEV (reference sequence). V shed 8 bases and J 2 bases; nucleotides not matched to a gene: 5. This chain's CDR3 is CASAPGQGAYEQYF. In nucleotides, the CDR3 is TGTGCCAGCGCGCCGGGACAGGGGGCCTACGAGCAGTACTTC.

A few counts support this clone. This rearrangement joins TRBV19 to TRBJ2-3; D is uncertain. This CDR3 spans 15 amino acids. Trimming shortened V by 7 bases and J by 1 base, and 15 bases separated the two germline ends. Per germline, CDR1 LNHDA and CDR2 SQIVND (reference sequence). CDR3 sequence: CASKSLSLGTDTQYF. DNA of the CDR3: TGTGCCAGTAAGAGCCTCTCTCTCGGCACAGATACGCAGTATTTT.

V is TRBV15 and J is TRBJ2-1; 7 bases line up with TRBD2. J was trimmed by 7 bases and V by 7 bases; bases with no gene match: 4. This CDR3 comprises 12 residues. In germline, CDR1 is LNHNV, CDR2 YYDKDF (reference sequence). CDR3 protein: CATTLGGNEQFF. Written as DNA, the CDR3 is TGTGCCACCACCCTGGGGGGGAATGAGCAGTTCTTC.

V gene TRBV6-1 combines with J gene TRBJ1-2; a weak D match, TRBD1 (6 bases). Germline V gene data show CDR1 as MNHNS and CDR2 as SASEGT. CDR3 length: 13 amino acids. Trimming stripped 2 bases from V and 7 bases from J, with 11 bases between. The CDR3 loop is CASSETVQGGYTF. The CDR3 coding sequence is TGTGCCAGCAGTGAAACCGTACAGGGTGGCTACACCTTC.

This clone appeared a few times. The rearrangement joins TRBV4-1 to TRBJ2-7; 8 bases agree with TRBD2. V gave up 0 bases and J gave up 3 bases; unmatched junction bases: 4. Germline V lookup: CDR1 MGHRA, CDR2 YSYEKL. The length of the CDR3 is 15 residues. The CDR3 loop is CASSQEVGTSYEQYF. The CDR3 region has the DNA TGCGCCAGCAGCCAAGAGGTGGGGACTAGCTACGAGCAGTACTTC.